This TCR beta chain was retrieved from a study of pediatric ulcerative colitis. Study-wide points: No controls had the two rectal clonotypes shared by ulcerative colitis patients. Acute severe colitis showed lower rectal diversity from clonal expansions.

Rectal tissue came from one to two pinch biopsies taken at colonoscopy. Notes on this clone: What it binds is unknown.

V lost 3 bases to trimming and J lost 2 bases, with 16 bases between them. CDR3 length equals 16 residues. Germline CDR1 SGHRS, CDR2 YFSETQ. This was a survey-level run. Produced via immunoSEQ multiplex PCR; TCRdb's table is partial and in-frame only. The sample holds 35,000 to 45,000 clones, roughly 71% seen once. The TCR sequence derives from a boy between 5 and 17 years old with severe ulcerative colitis. Sequencing was carried out using gut tissue. This chain joins TRBV5-1 and TRBJ2-3; D possibly corresponds to TRBD2 (6 bases). CDR3 nucleotides: TGCGCCAGCAGCTATGGTGGGACTCCAAACACAGATACGCAGTATTTT. It translates to CASSYGGTPNTDTQYF.